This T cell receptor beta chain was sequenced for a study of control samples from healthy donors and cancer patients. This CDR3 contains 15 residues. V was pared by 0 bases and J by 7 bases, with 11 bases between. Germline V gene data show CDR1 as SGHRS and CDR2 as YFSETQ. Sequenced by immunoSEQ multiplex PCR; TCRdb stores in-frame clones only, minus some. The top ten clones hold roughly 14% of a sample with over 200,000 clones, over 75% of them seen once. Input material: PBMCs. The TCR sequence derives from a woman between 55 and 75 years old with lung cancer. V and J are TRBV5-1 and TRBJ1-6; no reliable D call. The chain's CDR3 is CASSLEVSSNSPLHF. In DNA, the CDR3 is TGCGCCAGCAGCTTGGAGGTCAGTTCAAATTCACCCCTCCACTTT.